The next 17 T cell receptor beta chains were all read from a single sample in a study of blood T cells in healthy people across ages. Alongside a J-beta primer mix, a sample-barcoded 5' primer served in a second PCR lasting about 7 to 12 cycles. Via MiXCR, TCRdb re-called the 5' RACE reads, giving one row per CDR3 protein. In the table there are about 1.8 million distinct CDR3 sequences, approximately 50% of which are singletons. The sample comprised blood. These receptors originate from a woman in her thirties or forties in good health.

The chain couples TRBV7-9 to TRBJ2-3, with a weak D call TRBD1 (6 bases). The V gene lost 5 bases and the J gene lost 1 base, with 19 bases spanning the gap. This CDR3 is built from 17 residues. CDR1 and CDR2 (germline): SEHNR, FQNEAQ (reference sequence). The chain's CDR3 is CASSLRTGQVGTDTQYF. The CDR3 DNA is TGTGCCAGCAGCCTCAGGACGGGACAAGTAGGCACAGATACGCAGTATTTT.

The rearrangement uses TRBV11-2 and TRBJ1-1; D not resolved. The V and J ends lost 7 bases and 2 bases respectively, with 11 bases between them. Germline CDR1 is SGHAT and CDR2 is FQNNGV. CDR3 length equals 13 residues. CDR3 in amino acids: CASTPDSNTEAFF. Here the CDR3 DNA reads TGTGCCAGCACCCCGGACTCCAACACTGAAGCTTTCTTT.

The CDR3 DNA is TGCAGTGCTCGGGACTCCAGGTACCAAGAGACCCAGTACTTC. Protein product: CSARDSRYQETQYF. The chain uses TRBV20-1 and TRBJ2-5; tentatively, D is TRBD2 (6 bases). V was clipped by 5 bases and J by 0 bases, with 13 bases between them. Germline values: CDR1 DFQATT, CDR2 SNEGSKA (reference sequence). This CDR3 is built from 14 residues.

The chain recombines TRBV20-1 with TRBJ1-1; the D is unclear. The germline gives CDR1 DFQATT, CDR2 SNEGSKA (reference sequence). V lost 7 bases and J 1 base, leaving 13 bases between the germline ends. The CDR3 spans 13 residues. The CDR3: CSEKAGPNTEAFF. The DNA for the CDR3 is TGCAGTGAAAAGGCAGGACCGAACACTGAAGCTTTCTTT.

This clonotype was detected a few times. CDR3 bases: TGTGCCAGCAGCGCCCAAAACCAGCAAGAGACCCAGTACTTC. This gives the protein CASSAQNQQETQYF. This sequence joins TRBV9 and TRBJ2-5; D remains ambiguous. In germline, CDR1 is SGDLS, CDR2 YYNGEE. The CDR3 is made up of 14 amino acids. Between the trimmed V and J ends, which lost 3 bases and 2 bases, there was a span of 11 bases.

A few counts support this clonotype. The chain has TRBV4-3 and TRBJ2-5; D not certain. Germline CDR1 and CDR2: LGHNA and YSLEER. The CDR3 has 14 residues. Between the trimmed V and J ends, which lost 2 bases and 2 bases, there was a span of 9 bases. CDR3: CASSQMLAQETQYF. CDR3 nucleotide sequence: TGCGCCAGCAGCCAAATGCTTGCACAAGAGACCCAGTACTTC.

The chain has TRBV27 and TRBJ2-5; tentatively, D is TRBD1 or TRBD2 (5 bases each). V shed 6 bases and J shed 1 base, with 15 bases lying between them. Germline CDR1 and CDR2: MNHEY and SMNVEV (reference sequence). This CDR3 has 15 residues. CDR3 protein: CASSSARDGQETQYF. The CDR3 nucleotides are TGTGCCAGCAGCTCCGCGAGGGACGGCCAAGAGACCCAGTACTTC.

V gene TRBV7-8 combines with J gene TRBJ2-3; 10 bases are shared with TRBD2. The CDR3 extends over 17 amino acids. The J segment lost 3 bases and the V segment lost 0 bases, leaving 6 bases of the junction unmatched. Germline loops: CDR1 SGHVS, CDR2 FQNEAQ. The CDR3 DNA sequence: TGTGCCAGCAGCTTAGCCCATCTAGCGGGGGAGACAGATACGCAGTATTTT. It encodes CASSLAHLAGETDTQYF. The entire variable domain, with the rest obtained from reference TRBV7-8 and TRBJ2-3, is as follows: GAGVSQSPRYKVAKRGQDVALRCDPISGHVSLFWYQQALGQGPEFLTYFQNEAQLDKSGLPSDRFFAERPEGSVSTLKIQRTQQEDSAVYLCASSLAHLAGETDTQYFGPGTRLTVL.

The sample holds many counts of this clonotype. This chain links TRBV29-1 with TRBJ2-1; TRBD2 agrees at 7 bases. Germline CDR1 reads SQVTM; CDR2 reads ANQGSEA. The CDR3 runs to 12 residues. V lost 6 bases and J lost 4; bases outside the gene matches: 3. The CDR3 reads CSVRRGYNEQFF. The CDR3 DNA reads as TGCAGCGTCCGGCGGGGGTACAATGAGCAGTTCTTC.

This clonotype was found many times. The rearrangement links TRBV25-1 to TRBJ1-2, with 7 bases matching TRBD1. This CDR3 spans 12 amino acids. CDR1 is MGHDK, CDR2 SYGVNS, per germline. V dropped 6 bases and J dropped 2; count of bases not matched to a gene: 0. The CDR3 sequence: CASRDRNYGYTF. The CDR3 coding sequence is TGTGCCAGCAGGGACAGGAACTATGGCTACACCTTC.

The chain is built from TRBV28 and TRBJ2-7; D uncertain. CDR1 is MDHEN, CDR2 SYDVKM, per germline. V lost 5 bases and J lost 2, with 16 bases in between. The CDR3 spans 15 residues. The CDR3 loop is CASSPSSRATYEQYF. The CDR3 DNA reads as TGTGCCAGCAGTCCGTCTTCTCGGGCCACCTACGAGCAGTACTTC.

This clonotype was observed at least ten times. The J gene is TRBJ1-1, the V gene TRBV20-1; D ambiguous. Germline CDR1 DFQATT, CDR2 SNEGSKA (reference sequence). With 3 bases removed from V and 1 base from J, the gap between germline ends came to 15 bases. CDR3 length equals 15 residues. This chain's CDR3 is CSAREGTRENTEAFF. As DNA, the CDR3 is TGCAGTGCTAGGGAAGGCACCCGGGAGAACACTGAAGCTTTCTTT.

The table lists this clonotype with a few counts. This sequence joins TRBV5-1 and TRBJ2-4; D uncertain. The CDR3 sequence is 13 residues long. Trimming removed 2 bases from V and 9 bases from J, with 12 bases in between. Per germline, CDR1 SGHRS and CDR2 YFSETQ. CDR3 sequence (DNA): TGCGCCAGCAGCTTATTAGTTGGTGGCATTCAGTACTTC. This gives the protein CASSLLVGGIQYF.

The rearrangement links TRBV7-2 to TRBJ2-3; tentatively, D is TRBD1 or TRBD2 (6 bases each). V was pared by 4 bases and J by 3 bases, with 20 bases between. This CDR3 is 17 amino acids long. Germline assignment: CDR1 SGHTA and CDR2 FQGNSA. The CDR3 loop is CASSSFGGFWGTDTQYF. The DNA of the CDR3 is TGTGCCAGCAGCTCATTCGGGGGCTTCTGGGGGACAGATACGCAGTATTTT.

This clonotype was detected only a few times. The chain uses TRBV28 and TRBJ1-5; possibly TRBD1 for D (6 bases). Germline assignment: CDR1 MDHEN and CDR2 SYDVKM. V shed 6 bases and J shed 4 bases, with 13 bases lying between them. The length of the CDR3 is 14 residues. CDR3 sequence reads: CASSPTGQNQPQHF. CDR3 bases: TGTGCCAGCAGCCCGACAGGTCAGAATCAGCCCCAGCATTTT.

In this sample, this clonotype turned up a few times. V usage is TRBV11-1 and J usage is TRBJ2-4, with 13 positions matching TRBD2. There are 14 residues in the CDR3. With 5 bases clipped from V and 8 bases from J, the junction kept 3 bases outside the gene matches. CDR1 is SGHAT and CDR2 is FQDESV in the germline V gene (reference sequence). CDR3 residues: CASSEGLAGDIQYF. The CDR3, as DNA: TGTGCCAGCAGCGAAGGACTAGCGGGGGACATTCAGTACTTC.

This clonotype was seen only a few times. The V gene is TRBV28, the J gene TRBJ1-2; 7 bases are shared with TRBD1. This CDR3 region has 15 residues. The germline gives CDR1 MDHEN, CDR2 SYDVKM. The ends lost 3 bases at V and 7 bases at J; junction bases unmatched: 11. The CDR3 DNA reads as TGTGCCAGCAGTTTGGGACAGACTTTAAGCCGTGGCTACACCTTC. This sequence encodes CASSLGQTLSRGYTF.